The entry below describes one T cell receptor (beta chain). This sample is drawn from a study of blood T cell repertoires in COVID-19. This CDR3 is built from 18 residues. The germline CDR1 and CDR2 sequences are KGHSH and LQKENI. Losses at the gene ends were 3 bases for V and 0 bases for J; bases not matched to a gene: 6. Generated by immunoSEQ multiplex PCR, the TCRdb table keeps only in-frame clones and is missing some. This sample carries 150,000 to 200,000 clones, more than 65% of them seen once, and the ten largest clones take less than 3%. The sequence derives from a human donor with acute or convalescent COVID-19. The donor label of this sample is uncertain. The rearrangement joins TRBV18 to TRBJ2-6; 9 nucleotides match TRBD1. Sequencing was done on a sample of peripheral blood. The chain's CDR3 is CASSPPGQGGSGANVLTF. CDR3 DNA sequence: TGTGCCAGCTCACCGCCGGGACAGGGAGGCTCTGGGGCCAACGTCCTGACTTTC.